Sequencing of this TCR beta chain was carried out in a study of cytomegalovirus exposure and HLA in healthy donors. Study results and caveats: Accurate HLA-A and HLA-B prediction from TCR beta sequences was reported for most subjects. In a later analysis, V- and J-gene trimming of beta chains associated with a DCLRE1C missense variant, replicated independently.

For this clone: Its antigen is currently unknown.

With 60 Vbeta and 13 Jbeta primers, the PCR was carried out. Method: immunoSEQ multiplex PCR; TCRdb's copy keeps in-frame clones and lacks some. The top ten hold approximately 3.2% of the sample, which has over 90,000 clones, 65% to 80% seen once. The receptor was isolated from a female donor in good health and CMV-seropositive. The sample taken for sequencing was PBMCs.

CDR3 residues: CASSPHVRDYEQYF. The DNA for the CDR3 is TGTGCCAGCAGCCCACACGTGAGGGACTACGAGCAGTACTTC. The chain uses TRBV14 and TRBJ2-7; possible D gene TRBD2, 5 bases. V gave up 4 bases and J gave up 3 bases, with 13 bases separating them. Germline V CDR1 and CDR2: SGHDN, FVKESK. The CDR3 is 14 amino acids.